This T cell receptor (beta chain) was recorded in a study of cytomegalovirus exposure and HLA in healthy donors. Study-wide points: Reports indicated that the classifier achieved high specificity and sensitivity in diagnosing cytomegalovirus status. An analysis done earlier found most TCR beta V segments productive about 87% or about 30% of the time.

This clone was detected a few times. Its antigen is as yet unknown. The PCR was carried out with 60 Vbeta primers and 13 Jbeta primers. Original methodology: Roughly 81 million unique TCR beta chains, roughly 11 million shared, were counted in a later analysis. Profiled with immunoSEQ multiplex PCR; TCRdb holds only in-frame clones, not every one. From that table come the V and J calls and clone size; the DNA was used to work out D and trimming. The table shows around 200,000 clones, with 77% occurring only once. Trimming took 8 bases from V and 3 from J, leaving 11 bases between them. CDR1 and CDR2 from the germline V gene are MNHNS and SASEGT. The CDR3 loop spans 13 amino acids.

The receptor comes from a woman aged 55-75 years in good health and CMV-seropositive. This chain links TRBV6-1 with TRBJ1-5; D possibly corresponds to TRBD1 (6 bases). The sequencing sample was made of PBMCs. The CDR3 reads CASLQGNNQPQHF. In nucleotides, the CDR3 is TGTGCCAGCCTTCAGGGGAACAATCAGCCCCAGCATTTT.